These 18 T cell receptor beta chains originate from one sample sequenced in a study of T-cell reconstitution after alpha-beta-depleted transplantation in children. Using unique molecular identifiers, the investigators prepared the TCRbeta library. TCRdb re-derived calls from the PCR reads in MiXCR, one entry per CDR3 protein. This repertoire shows 330,000 or so distinct CDR3 sequences, 10% found once; its top ten account for approximately 7%. This sample comprised PBMCs, obtained before TCRalphabeta/CD19-depleted stem cell transplant. These TCRs come from a boy less than two years old with acute myeloid leukemia, due to receive a stem cell transplant.

This clonotype occurred many times. The chain links TRBV3-1 to TRBJ2-7; perhaps TRBD2 as D (6 bases). The V gene's germline CDR1 is LGHDT and CDR2 YNNKEL (reference sequence). Trimming stripped 1 base from V and 1 base from J, with 14 bases between. This CDR3 is built from 16 residues. The CDR3: CASSQGALALSYEQYF. DNA of the CDR3: TGTGCCAGCAGCCAAGGAGCACTAGCTCTATCCTACGAGCAGTACTTC.

This clonotype was counted at least ten times. The chain has TRBV4-1 and TRBJ2-2; 8 nucleotides align to TRBD1. Germline V gene lookup returns CDR1 MGHRA and CDR2 YSYEKL. The CDR3 extends over 17 amino acids. With V trimmed by 5 bases and J by 4 bases, 12 bases remained unmatched. Here the CDR3 DNA reads TGCGCCAGCAGCGTGCCGAGGACAGGGAAAGGCACCGGGGAGCTGTTTTTT. It translates to CASSVPRTGKGTGELFF.

This clonotype was detected only a few times. The rearrangement links TRBV11-2 to TRBJ1-1, with 7 bases lining up with TRBD1. Germline values: CDR1 SGHAT, CDR2 FQNNGV. The CDR3 sequence is 13 residues long. Losses at the gene ends were 5 bases for V and 3 bases for J; bases not matched to a gene: 3. The CDR3 nucleotides are TGTGCCAGCAGCGTTGGGACAGACACTGAAGCTTTCTTT. Amino acids: CASSVGTDTEAFF.

This clonotype was seen more than once but under ten times. This chain links TRBV6-1 with TRBJ2-7; 7 bases are a match to TRBD2. CDR1 is MNHNS and CDR2 is SASEGT in the germline V gene. V was pared by 0 bases and J by 3 bases, with 8 bases of the junction left unmatched. The CDR3 is made up of 16 amino acids. CDR3 sequence (DNA): TGTGCCAGCAGTGAAGCGGGGCCAGCGGGATTCTACGAGCAGTACTTC. This sequence encodes CASSEAGPAGFYEQYF.

This clonotype appeared many times. V gene TRBV14 combines with J gene TRBJ2-2, with D perhaps TRBD1 (8 bases). The germline V gene encodes CDR1 SGHDN and CDR2 FVKESK. The CDR3 sequence is 18 residues long. V lost 6 bases and J lost 4, with 24 bases in between. The CDR3 DNA reads as TGTGCCAGCAGTCACTTCGTCGGACAGGGAGGGAGCACCGGGGAGCTGTTTTTT. Translation gives CASSHFVGQGGSTGELFF.

In regard to this clonotype: A much more abundant neighbour one base away suggests this may be a read error. V is TRBV7-9 and J is TRBJ2-5; D gene uncertain. Germline lookup yields CDR1 SEHNR and CDR2 FQNEAQ (reference sequence). This CDR3 contains 15 residues. The CDR3: CTSSSPRLYQETQYF. CDR3 in DNA: TGTACCAGCAGCTCCCCCCGACTGTACCAAGAGACCCAGTACTTC.

This clonotype turned up a few times. The chain employs TRBV4-3 and TRBJ2-5, with a tentative D call TRBD1 (5 bases). The ends were cut back, 0 bases at V and 4 bases at J, with 9 bases in the middle. Looked up from germline, CDR1 is LGHNA and CDR2 is YSLEER. The CDR3 has 14 residues. The CDR3 nucleotides are TGCGCCAGCAGCCAAGACAGGGTGGGAGAGACCCAGTACTTC. It encodes CASSQDRVGETQYF.

The chain carries TRBV5-1 and TRBJ2-1, with TRBD2 matching over 9 bases. This CDR3 comprises 14 residues. J was trimmed by 10 bases and V by 0 bases; bases with no gene match: 5. Germline values: CDR1 SGHRS, CDR2 YFSETQ. CDR3 sequence: CASSLAGLAKEQFF. The DNA for the CDR3 is TGCGCCAGCAGCTTGGCGGGACTAGCAAAGGAGCAGTTCTTC.

In this sample, this clonotype turned up many times. The V gene is TRBV5-1, the J gene TRBJ2-6, with D uncertain. With 5 bases removed from V and 4 bases from J, the gap between germline ends came to 13 bases. CDR3 length: 15 amino acids. CDR1 and CDR2 from the germline V gene are SGHRS and YFSETQ. The CDR3 region is CASRPKESGANVLTF. CDR3 sequence (DNA): TGCGCCAGCAGGCCTAAGGAGTCCGGGGCCAACGTCCTGACTTTC.

This clonotype was seen repeatedly, ten times or more. The V gene is TRBV7-6, the J gene TRBJ2-1; weak D call: TRBD1 (8 bases). The CDR3 has 18 residues. The V end lost 5 bases, the J end lost 7 bases, and 27 bases lay between the germline ends. The V gene's germline CDR1 is SGHVS and CDR2 FNYEAQ. This CDR3 is CASSDNPGQGGSWNEQFF. In nucleotides, the CDR3 is TGTGCCAGCAGCGATAACCCTGGACAGGGCGGGAGCTGGAATGAGCAGTTCTTC.

The chain uses TRBV11-2 and TRBJ1-2, with unresolved D. Trimming stripped 2 bases from V and 2 bases from J, with 12 bases between. This CDR3 is 15 amino acids long. The germline V gene encodes CDR1 SGHAT and CDR2 FQNNGV. CDR3 loop: CASSLNIRWNYGYTF. The CDR3, as DNA: TGTGCCAGCAGCTTAAATATCAGGTGGAACTATGGCTACACCTTC.

This clonotype has a count of ten or more. The V gene is TRBV28, the J gene TRBJ2-4; the D gene could be TRBD1 or TRBD2 (5 bases each). CDR3 length equals 16 residues. Deletions cut 10 bases from V and 1 base from J, with 20 bases between. CDR1 MDHEN and CDR2 SYDVKM come from the germline V gene. DNA for the CDR3: TGTGCCACCCTACCTGTCACGGGGCGGGCCAAAAACATTCAGTACTTC. Translation gives CATLPVTGRAKNIQYF.

This clonotype came up many times. The gene calls are TRBV20-1 and TRBJ2-6; tentative D call: TRBD1 (5 bases). V lost 5 bases and J lost 4, with 12 bases in between. The CDR3 loop spans 14 amino acids. The V gene's germline CDR1 is DFQATT and CDR2 SNEGSKA (reference sequence). CDR3 sequence reads: CSAWTLSGANVLTF. CDR3 bases: TGCAGTGCTTGGACATTGTCGGGGGCCAACGTCCTGACTTTC.

The rearrangement uses TRBV6-5 and TRBJ2-5; D is undetermined. Trimming removed 4 bases from V and 3 bases from J, with 9 bases in between. The CDR3 loop spans 13 amino acids. Germline V gives CDR1 MNHEY, CDR2 SVGAGI. DNA for the CDR3: TGTGCCAGCAGTTTCACCCGGGAAGAGACCCAGTACTTC. As protein: CASSFTREETQYF.

This clonotype has a count of ten or more. J is TRBJ1-2 and V is TRBV5-1; possibly TRBD1 for D (5 bases). From germline, CDR1 is SGHRS and CDR2 YFSETQ. V was cut by 4 bases and J by 4 bases, with 23 bases left in between. This CDR3 contains 17 residues. In DNA, the CDR3 is TGCGCCAGCAGCGCGGGGGGGACTGCGCAGTTTCTCTATGGCTACACCTTC. Protein product: CASSAGGTAQFLYGYTF.

This clonotype has at least ten counts. J is TRBJ2-5 and V is TRBV7-2; D gene ambiguous. The CDR3 runs 14 residues. Between the trimmed V and J ends, which lost 1 base and 5 bases, there was a span of 11 bases. CDR1 and CDR2 (germline): SGHTA, FQGNSA. CDR3 residues: CASSLVPTRETQYF. In nucleotides, the CDR3 is TGTGCCAGCAGCTTAGTCCCGACCAGGGAGACCCAGTACTTC.

This clonotype appeared many times. The chain combines TRBV20-1 with TRBJ1-1; D not resolved. Trimming took 3 bases from V and 0 from J, leaving 11 bases between them. The CDR3 spans 14 residues. Germline CDR1 and CDR2: DFQATT and SNEGSKA (reference sequence). The CDR3 nucleotides are TGCAGTGCTAGCAGGCCAGAGATGAACACTGAAGCTTTCTTT. This encodes CSASRPEMNTEAFF.

V gene TRBV20-1 combines with J gene TRBJ1-1, with D maybe TRBD1 (6 bases). The V gene lost 0 bases and the J gene lost 1 base, with 15 bases spanning the gap. The CDR3 consists of 16 residues. CDR1 DFQATT and CDR2 SNEGSKA come from the germline V gene (reference sequence). For the CDR3, the DNA is TGCAGTGCTAGAGATTTGTTGCAGGGGCCGAACACTGAAGCTTTCTTT. Protein product: CSARDLLQGPNTEAFF.